Presented here are 31 T cell receptor beta chains from one specimen sequenced in a study of PD-L1 blockade in urothelial cancer. Profiling relied on immunoSEQ multiplex PCR, and the TCRdb table lists in-frame clones only, not all of them. The sample lists some 65,000 clones; roughly 79% were seen once. Described time point: pretreatment peripheral blood. The sequencing used PBMCs, collected around atezolizumab (anti-PD-L1) treatment. Receptors were obtained from a man between 65 and 80 years old with urothelial cancer.

This clone turned up a few times. The DNA for the CDR3 is TGCGCCAGCAGCCAAGATAGGTTTGGTAGCGGGAGGGTCTACAATGAGCAGTTCTTC. As protein: CASSQDRFGSGRVYNEQFF. The V gene is TRBV4-1, the J gene TRBJ2-1; 11 bases map to TRBD2. The CDR3 consists of 19 residues. CDR1 MGHRA and CDR2 YSYEKL come from the germline V gene. V was pared by 0 bases and J by 3 bases, with 10 bases of the junction left unmatched.

The CDR3 DNA reads as TGTGCCATCAGTTCGGGACAGGCCAACAATGAGCAGTTCTTC. It yields the protein CAISSGQANNEQFF. The J gene is TRBJ2-1, the V gene TRBV10-3; 8 bases fit TRBD1. The CDR3 is made up of 14 amino acids. The V gene end was trimmed by 5 bases and the J gene end by 5 bases; junction bases not matched to a gene: 5. CDR1 ENHRY and CDR2 SYGVKD come from the germline V gene.

This clone was detected only once. The chain has TRBV10-1 and TRBJ2-6; D ambiguous. Germline CDR1 and CDR2: WNHNN and SYGVQD (reference sequence). CDR3 length: 15 amino acids. The CDR3 DNA follows: TGCGCACATGAACAGATGAGCTCTGGGGCCAACGTCCTGACTTTC. It specifies CAHEQMSSGANVLTF.

The chain uses TRBV5-1 and TRBJ2-3, with 7 positions matching TRBD2. V lost 4 bases, J lost 5 bases, and 13 bases stayed unmatched. There are 16 residues in the CDR3. Germline V CDR1 and CDR2: SGHRS, YFSETQ. CDR3 in amino acids: CASSGGWGTNGDTQYF. CDR3 nucleotides: TGCGCCAGCAGCGGGGGGTGGGGGACTAATGGAGATACGCAGTATTTT.

The genes are TRBV6-1 and TRBJ1-4, with D possibly being TRBD1 (5 bases). CDR1 is MNHNS, CDR2 SASEGT, per germline. The CDR3 has 14 amino acids. V was trimmed by 4 bases and J by 5 bases, leaving 11 bases between them. CDR3 sequence: CASSGGADNEKLFF. The CDR3 coding sequence is TGTGCCAGCAGTGGTGGGGCCGACAATGAAAAACTGTTTTTT.

A few counts support this clone. The chain has TRBV19 and TRBJ1-1, with D possibly being TRBD1 (6 bases). The CDR3 has 13 residues. Germline assignment: CDR1 LNHDA and CDR2 SQIVND (reference sequence). V gave up 3 bases and J gave up 1 base, with 6 bases separating them. The CDR3: CASSMTGNTEAFF. CDR3 bases: TGTGCCAGTAGTATGACAGGGAACACTGAAGCTTTCTTT.

The chain is built from TRBV5-6 and TRBJ1-3; TRBD1 might be the D (5 bases). The CDR3 runs 16 residues. Trimming took off 6 bases at V and 0 bases at J, with 16 bases between the two ends. Germline V gives CDR1 SGHDT, CDR2 YYEEEE. In DNA form, the CDR3 reads TGTGCCAGCACCTTTTACAGGTCCCCCTCTGGAAACACCATATATTTT. Translating it yields CASTFYRSPSGNTIYF.

The chain couples TRBV6-5 to TRBJ2-2; 11 bases are shared with TRBD2. The length of the CDR3 is 16 residues. Trimming took 4 bases from V and 4 from J; bases not matched to a gene: 5. Germline CDR1 MNHEY, CDR2 SVGAGI. CDR3 region: CASSSSSGRFTGELFF. The CDR3 DNA reads TGTGCCAGCAGTTCTTCTAGCGGGAGGTTCACCGGGGAGCTGTTTTTT.

This clone came up once. This rearrangement joins TRBV5-1 to TRBJ1-2; TRBD1 matches at 8 bases. Losses at the gene ends were 0 bases for V and 8 bases for J; bases not matched to a gene: 6. The CDR3 has 14 amino acids. In germline, CDR1 is SGHRS, CDR2 YFSETQ. CDR3 sequence: CASSLVQGASGYTF. The DNA of the CDR3 is TGCGCCAGCAGCTTGGTGCAGGGGGCTTCGGGCTACACCTTC.

This chain uses TRBV5-6 with TRBJ1-2; 10 bases are shared with TRBD1. The CDR3 totals 14 residues. Germline CDR1 SGHDT, CDR2 YYEEEE. The trim removed 2 bases at V and 7 bases at J, leaving 5 bases unmatched. The CDR3 nucleotides are TGTGCCAGCAGCTTAGACAGGGGGCAGAGTGGCTACACCTTC. Translating gives CASSLDRGQSGYTF.

In its sample, this clone was seen a few times. V gene TRBV4-1 combines with J gene TRBJ2-3; D perhaps matches TRBD1 (6 bases). CDR1 and CDR2 (germline): MGHRA, YSYEKL. The CDR3 has 14 residues. V lost 8 bases and J 1 base, leaving 13 bases between the germline ends. The CDR3 is CASGRDIGTDTQYF. CDR3 DNA sequence: TGCGCCAGCGGACGGGACATCGGCACAGATACGCAGTATTTT.

The genes are TRBV2 and TRBJ2-7; unclear D gene. The CDR3 is made up of 15 amino acids. V gave up 1 base and J gave up 2 bases, with 12 bases separating them. From germline, CDR1 is SNHLY and CDR2 FYNNEI. CDR3 coding DNA: TGTGCCAGCAGTGAAGGGGCAGGTGGTACCTACGAGCAGTACTTC. Translation: CASSEGAGGTYEQYF.

The chain combines TRBV5-4 with TRBJ2-3; 13 nucleotides align to TRBD2. The CDR3 has 17 residues. CDR1 and CDR2 (germline): SGHNT, YYREEE (reference sequence). The ends lost 4 bases at V and 3 bases at J; junction bases unmatched: 8. The CDR3 nucleotides read TGTGCCAGCAGCGGCAGGACTAGCGGGAGAGGGACAGATACGCAGTATTTT. Protein sequence: CASSGRTSGRGTDTQYF.

The V gene is TRBV30, the J gene TRBJ1-1; TRBD1 matches at 8 bases. J was trimmed by 3 bases and V by 8 bases; bases with no gene match: 8. CDR3 size: 13 residues. CDR1 is GTSNPN, CDR2 SVGIG, per germline (reference sequence). CDR3 sequence reads: CAGKTGAHTEAFF. CDR3 in DNA: TGTGCCGGAAAGACAGGGGCTCACACTGAAGCTTTCTTT.

This clone has a single count. This CDR3 reads CASSIAGMYEQYF. The CDR3 bases are TGTGCCAGCAGCATAGCGGGAATGTACGAGCAGTACTTC. The genes are TRBV14 and TRBJ2-7; TRBD2 agrees at 8 bases. The CDR3 extends over 13 amino acids. In germline, CDR1 is SGHDN, CDR2 FVKESK. The junction had 4 bases not matched to a gene; V was cut back by 5 bases and J by 4 bases.

J is TRBJ2-1 and V is TRBV2, with D perhaps matching TRBD1 (7 bases). Germline CDR1 SNHLY, CDR2 FYNNEI. The CDR3 totals 15 residues. Trimming removed 3 bases from V and 0 bases from J, with 9 bases in between. CDR3 loop: CASSEEGASYNEQFF. The CDR3, as DNA: TGTGCCAGCAGTGAGGAGGGGGCCTCCTACAATGAGCAGTTCTTC.

This chain links TRBV7-9 with TRBJ2-1, with a possible D match to TRBD1 (6 bases). In germline, CDR1 is SEHNR, CDR2 FQNEAQ (reference sequence). V was clipped by 5 bases and J by 7 bases, with 21 bases between them. This CDR3 has 16 residues. The DNA of the CDR3 is TGTGCCAGCAGCCCCTCTGGGGGCCCCATATTGAATGAGCAGTTCTTC. Translation: CASSPSGGPILNEQFF.

The CDR3 here is CASSKSGSYNEQFF. The CDR3 bases are TGTGCCAGCAGCAAAAGCGGTAGCTACAATGAGCAGTTCTTC. The V call is TRBV9, the J call TRBJ2-1, with D perhaps matching TRBD2 (5 bases). Trimming cost V 4 bases and J 3 bases, with 11 bases left between them. The CDR3 extends over 14 amino acids. Germline V lookup: CDR1 SGDLS, CDR2 YYNGEE.

The J gene is TRBJ2-1, the V gene TRBV30; TRBD2 might be the D (6 bases). This CDR3 has 11 residues. The V and J ends lost 7 bases and 12 bases respectively, with 16 bases between them. Germline loops: CDR1 GTSNPN, CDR2 SVGIG (reference sequence). Here the CDR3 reads CASLGRTRQFF. CDR3 in DNA: TGTGCCTCACTGGGGAGGACCCGGCAGTTCTTC.

This clone appeared a few times. The chain employs TRBV7-9 and TRBJ2-7, with a possible D match to TRBD1 (5 bases). CDR1 is SEHNR, CDR2 FQNEAQ, per germline (reference sequence). The V end was cut by 5 bases, the J end by 2 bases, with 13 bases between. The CDR3 is 14 residues long. The CDR3 DNA sequence: TGTGCCAGCAGCCGCACCAGGGAACCCTACGAGCAGTACTTC. Encoded protein: CASSRTREPYEQYF.

This clone was picked up many times. V usage is TRBV19 and J usage is TRBJ1-5; D is unresolved. Deletions cut 7 bases from V and 3 bases from J, with 10 bases between. The CDR3 totals 13 residues. Germline CDR1 reads LNHDA; CDR2 reads SQIVND (reference sequence). The CDR3 region is CASMSNSNQPQHF. The CDR3, as DNA: TGTGCCAGTATGTCCAATTCCAATCAGCCCCAGCATTTT.

V and J are TRBV28 and TRBJ1-2; D not resolved. The CDR3 spans 15 residues. Germline V lookup: CDR1 MDHEN, CDR2 SYDVKM. V lost 6 bases to trimming and J lost 7 bases, with 21 bases between them. The CDR3 coding sequence is TGTGCCAGCAGCCTAACTGCACCTCTAATAAGTGGCTACACCTTC. This codes for CASSLTAPLISGYTF.

This clone was detected once. CDR3 residues: CASSLDGGLTVDEQFF. As DNA, the CDR3 is TGCGCCAGCAGCTTGGACGGCGGGCTCACCGTTGATGAGCAGTTCTTC. The V call is TRBV5-1, the J call TRBJ2-1, with a possible D match to TRBD2 (5 bases). CDR3 length equals 16 residues. Trimming cost V 0 bases and J 8 bases, with 18 bases left between them. Germline assignment: CDR1 SGHRS and CDR2 YFSETQ.

This clone was detected only once. The chain uses TRBV6-6 and TRBJ2-5; TRBD1 agrees at 9 bases. The CDR3 loop spans 13 amino acids. Unmatched junction bases numbered 0, after V lost 6 bases and J lost 1 base. Germline values: CDR1 MNHNY, CDR2 SVGAGI (reference sequence). The DNA for the CDR3 is TGTGCCAGCAGGGGACAGGGCCAAGAGACCCAGTACTTC. Its translation: CASRGQGQETQYF.

CDR3 in amino acids: CASSPRTGTGETQYF. In DNA, the CDR3 is TGTGCCAGCAGCCCTAGGACAGGGACAGGGGAGACCCAGTACTTC. V usage is TRBV5-4 and J usage is TRBJ2-5; 9 nucleotides agree with TRBD1. J was trimmed by 5 bases and V by 4 bases; bases with no gene match: 9. CDR1 SGHNT and CDR2 YYREEE come from the germline V gene (reference sequence). This CDR3 contains 15 residues. The complete variable domain, with remaining parts taken from reference TRBV5-4 and TRBJ2-5, reads ETGVTQSPTHLIKTRGQQVTLRCSSQSGHNTVSWYQQALGQGPQFIFQYYREEENGRGNFPPRFSGLQFPNYSSELNVNALELDDSALYLCASSPRTGTGETQYFGPGTRLLVL.

The chain recombines TRBV6-6 with TRBJ1-2, with D possibly being TRBD1 (6 bases). V was cut by 4 bases and J by 5 bases, with 14 bases left in between. CDR1 is MNHNY and CDR2 is SVGAGI in the germline V gene (reference sequence). CDR3 length: 14 amino acids. The CDR3 loop is CASSSPTGWYGYTF. The CDR3 DNA sequence: TGTGCCAGCAGTTCCCCTACAGGGTGGTATGGCTACACCTTC.

The chain carries TRBV6-1 and TRBJ2-3; 10 bases map to TRBD2. Germline V gives CDR1 MNHNS, CDR2 SASEGT. V lost 0 bases and J lost 4; bases outside the gene matches: 4. The CDR3 has 16 residues. CDR3 bases: TGTGCCAGCAGTGAAGCTTTAGCGGGAGGCTCAGATACGCAGTATTTT. Translation: CASSEALAGGSDTQYF.

The chain uses TRBV18 and TRBJ2-6; 9 nucleotides align to TRBD1. Germline lookup yields CDR1 KGHSH and CDR2 LQKENI. The CDR3 covers 17 residues. After removal of 5 bases from V and 1 base from J, the junction contained 6 bases not matched to a gene. The CDR3 protein is CASSSGTGLSGANVLTF. CDR3 DNA sequence: TGTGCCAGCTCATCCGGGACAGGGTTATCTGGGGCCAACGTCCTGACTTTC.

This chain connects TRBV6-1 to TRBJ1-1, with no clear D. Germline lookup yields CDR1 MNHNS and CDR2 SASEGT. This CDR3 has 14 amino acids. Trimming cost V 8 bases and J 0 bases, with 13 bases left between them. The CDR3 loop reads CASFGPGVNTEAFF. For the CDR3, the DNA is TGTGCCAGCTTTGGGCCCGGGGTGAACACTGAAGCTTTCTTT.

The V and J genes are TRBV9 and TRBJ2-1, with 10 bases aligning to TRBD2. The CDR3 has 15 amino acids. In germline, CDR1 is SGDLS, CDR2 YYNGEE. After removal of 0 bases from V and 3 bases from J, the junction contained 0 bases not matched to a gene. The CDR3 protein is CASSVASGGYNEQFF. DNA of the CDR3: TGTGCCAGCAGCGTAGCTAGCGGGGGCTACAATGAGCAGTTCTTC.

The rearrangement joins TRBV7-9 to TRBJ2-3; TRBD2 matches 8 bases. CDR1 SEHNR and CDR2 FQNEAQ come from the germline V gene (reference sequence). V lost 3 bases and J lost 5; bases outside the gene matches: 7. The CDR3 runs to 15 residues. As DNA, the CDR3 is TGTGCCAGCAGCTTTTCTACGGGAGGGTTAGATACGCAGTATTTT. Translation gives CASSFSTGGLDTQYF.